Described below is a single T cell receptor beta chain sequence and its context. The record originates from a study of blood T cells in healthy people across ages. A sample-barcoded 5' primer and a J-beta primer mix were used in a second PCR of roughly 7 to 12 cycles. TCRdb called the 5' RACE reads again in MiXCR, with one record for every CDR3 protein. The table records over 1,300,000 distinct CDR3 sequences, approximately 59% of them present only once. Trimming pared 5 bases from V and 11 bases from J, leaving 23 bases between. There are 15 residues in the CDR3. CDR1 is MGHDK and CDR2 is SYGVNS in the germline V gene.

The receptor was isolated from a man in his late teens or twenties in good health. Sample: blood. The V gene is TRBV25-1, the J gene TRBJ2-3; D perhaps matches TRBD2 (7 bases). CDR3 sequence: CASSISAGAGVWQYF. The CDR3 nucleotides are TGTGCCAGCAGTATCTCGGCGGGGGCTGGGGTATGGCAGTATTTT.